These 26 T cell receptor beta chains share one sample of origin, sequenced in a study of T cells in Graves' hyperthyroidism and ophthalmopathy. Researchers took RNA transcripts and amplified the TCR beta CDR3 regions from them. In the first-round RT-PCR of the TCR CDR3, the HTBI primer set was used. One entry per CDR3 protein, called by TCRdb with MiXCR from the multiplex PCR reads. This sample has 500,000 to 600,000 distinct CDR3 sequences, with approximately 44% found just once. Sequenced input: peripheral blood or thyroid tissue (not recorded which). Receptors originate from an adult woman with Graves' disease, either hyperthyroidism or ophthalmopathy (not recorded which).

This clonotype was observed many times. The rearrangement uses TRBV7-2 and TRBJ2-7; no definite D call. V dropped 5 bases and J dropped 3 bases, with 8 bases sitting between them. The CDR3 is made up of 12 amino acids. Germline loops: CDR1 SGHTA, CDR2 FQGNSA. The CDR3 region is CASSDASYEQYF. In DNA, the CDR3 is TGTGCCAGCAGCGACGCTAGCTACGAGCAGTACTTC.

This clonotype came up a few times. The CDR3 here is CASSALADRAAGYTF. The CDR3 DNA reads as TGTGCCAGCAGCGCCCTCGCGGACAGGGCGGCCGGCTACACCTTC. The V call is TRBV5-6, the J call TRBJ1-2, with 8 bases identical to TRBD1. Trimming at V came to 4 bases and at J to 8 bases, leaving 13 bases not matched to a gene. Germline CDR1 and CDR2: SGHDT and YYEEEE. This CDR3 is 15 amino acids long. Combining the CDR3 with reference TRBV5-6 and TRBJ1-2 gives the whole variable domain DAGVTQSPTHLIKTRGQQVTLRCSPKSGHDTVSWYQQALGQGPQFIFQYYEEEERQRGNFPDRFSGHQFPNYSSELNVNALLLGDSALYLCASSALADRAAGYTFGSGTRLTVV.

As for this clonotype: Germline and junction disagree at one end, which may indicate a read error. The rearrangement links TRBV19 to TRBJ1-1; possibly TRBD1 for D (5 bases). From germline, CDR1 is LNHDA and CDR2 SQIVND (reference sequence). CDR3 length equals 14 residues. This CDR3 is CASSMVGLKTEAFF. CDR3 nucleotide sequence: TGTGCCAGTAGTATGGTGGGACTGAAAACTGAAGCTTTCTTT.

About this clonotype itself: The junction departs from germline at one end; a sequencing error may be responsible. V usage is TRBV5-4 and J usage is TRBJ2-7; 10 bases match TRBD2. Germline CDR1 reads SGHNT; CDR2 reads YYREEE (reference sequence). This CDR3 is 15 amino acids long. The CDR3 nucleotides are TGTGCCAGCAGCTTGAGTACTAGCGGGACCTACGAGCGGTACTTC. Its translation is CASSLSTSGTYERYF.

A word on this clonotype: This clone may be a read error of a much larger clone one base away. Written as DNA, the CDR3 is TGTGCCATCAGTGATACTAAGGCGGAGACCCAGTACTTC. This encodes CAISDTKAETQYF. The chain couples TRBV10-3 to TRBJ2-5; D not resolved. This CDR3 has 13 residues. The V end lost 3 bases, the J end lost 5 bases, and 10 bases lay between the germline ends. Germline V CDR1 and CDR2: ENHRY, SYGVKD.

The sample holds many counts of this clonotype. The V call is TRBV5-6, the J call TRBJ2-5, with D unclear. V was pared by 5 bases and J by 4 bases, with 6 bases between. The CDR3 spans 11 residues. CDR1 SGHDT and CDR2 YYEEEE come from the germline V gene. Written as DNA, the CDR3 is TGTGCCAGCAGTTTTCTAGAGACCCAGTACTTC. Amino acid sequence: CASSFLETQYF.

This clonotype was recorded at least ten times. The rearrangement uses TRBV2 and TRBJ2-5; D remains ambiguous. The CDR3 extends over 10 amino acids. Per germline, CDR1 SNHLY and CDR2 FYNNEI. The germline V and J ends were trimmed by 5 bases and 4 bases, with 2 bases remaining between them. The CDR3 protein is CASSRETQYF. CDR3 nucleotide sequence: TGTGCCAGCAGTCGAGAGACCCAGTACTTC. The entire variable domain, with the rest obtained from reference TRBV2 and TRBJ2-5, is as follows: EPEVTQTPSHQVTQMGQEVILRCVPISNHLYFYWYRQILGQKVEFLVSFYNNEISEKSEIFDDQFSVERPDGSNFTLKIRSTKLEDSAMYFCASSRETQYFGPGTRLLVL.

A word on this clonotype: One junction end disagrees with the germline gene, perhaps due to a read error. The chain recombines TRBV20-1 with TRBJ2-1, with 7 bases aligning to TRBD1. The CDR3 spans 14 residues. Germline CDR1 DFQATT, CDR2 SNEGSKA (reference sequence). The CDR3 DNA follows: TGCAGGGCTATCGGGACAGTGGTTCCAAATGAGCAGTTCTTC. It codes for CRAIGTVVPNEQFF.

Worth noting for this clonotype: Just one base apart from a much larger clone, this may be a read error. V and J are TRBV10-3 and TRBJ2-5, with D uncertain. Germline CDR1 ENHRY, CDR2 SYGVKD. With 2 bases removed from V and 1 base from J, the gap between germline ends came to 8 bases. This CDR3 has 14 residues. The CDR3: CAISEAWTQETQYF. As DNA, the CDR3 is TGTGCCATCAGTGAGGCCTGGACCCAAGAGACCCAGTACTTC.

This sequence joins TRBV10-3 and TRBJ1-2, with D uncertain. Germline V gives CDR1 ENHRY, CDR2 SYGVKD. The CDR3 runs 12 residues. V gave up 9 bases and J gave up 0 bases, with 8 bases separating them. Here the CDR3 DNA reads TGTGCCATTGGAGTAGCTAACTATGGCTACACCTTC. Residues: CAIGVANYGYTF.

This clonotype has more than one count but fewer than ten. The chain is built from TRBV28 and TRBJ2-7; 8 positions agree with TRBD1. CDR1 and CDR2 (germline): MDHEN, SYDVKM. The V segment lost 6 bases and the J segment 7 bases; nucleotides outside the gene matches: 11. The CDR3 runs 14 residues. The CDR3 protein is CASRVGQGLGEQYF. The CDR3, as DNA: TGTGCCAGCAGGGTTGGACAGGGATTGGGGGAGCAGTACTTC.

This clonotype was recorded many times. CDR3: CASSPRTGATTNEKLFF. CDR3 sequence (DNA): TGTGCCAGCAGTCCAAGGACAGGGGCCACAACTAATGAAAAACTGTTTTTT. The rearrangement uses TRBV12-3 or TRBV12-4 and TRBJ1-4, with TRBD1 identical over 9 bases. Trimming at V came to 5 bases and at J to 0 bases, leaving 7 bases not matched to a gene. There are 17 residues in the CDR3.

The CDR3 region is CATSSLTGYGANVLTF. In DNA form, the CDR3 reads TGTGCCACCAGCAGCCTCACAGGATATGGGGCCAACGTCCTGACTTTC. The chain links TRBV15 to TRBJ2-6; the D gene is possibly TRBD1 (5 bases). Trimming removed 3 bases at V and 3 bases at J, with 12 bases between. Germline CDR1 reads LNHNV; CDR2 reads YYDKDF (reference sequence). The CDR3 has 16 residues.

This clonotype was observed many times. The chain has TRBV28 and TRBJ2-7; possibly TRBD1 for D (6 bases). The germline V and J ends were trimmed by 5 bases and 4 bases, with 12 bases remaining between them. The germline V gene encodes CDR1 MDHEN and CDR2 SYDVKM. The CDR3 contains 13 residues. This CDR3 reads CASSRTEPYEQYF. The CDR3 bases are TGTGCCAGCAGTCGGACAGAGCCGTACGAGCAGTACTTC.

V is TRBV5-1 and J is TRBJ2-3; D possibly corresponds to TRBD2 (6 bases). The CDR3 has 14 amino acids. The germline V gene encodes CDR1 SGHRS and CDR2 YFSETQ. Deletions cut 0 bases from V and 2 bases from J, with 7 bases between. The CDR3 DNA sequence: TGCGCCAGCAGCTTGGCGGGAGACACAGATACGCAGTATTTT. Translated, it gives CASSLAGDTDTQYF.

This clonotype was seen a few times. CDR3 nucleotides: TGCAGTGCTAGAGATCTGACCGTCGGGTGGGGTGAGCAGTTCTTC. Encoded protein: CSARDLTVGWGEQFF. V is TRBV20-1 and J is TRBJ2-1; D is uncertain. Trimming removed 0 bases from V and 9 bases from J, with 18 bases in between. This CDR3 region has 15 residues. The germline gives CDR1 DFQATT, CDR2 SNEGSKA (reference sequence).

V is TRBV10-3 and J is TRBJ1-5, with no clear D. CDR3 length equals 14 residues. Trimming pared 4 bases from V and 2 bases from J, leaving 9 bases between. The germline V gene has CDR1 ENHRY and CDR2 SYGVKD. In DNA, the CDR3 is TGTGCCATCAGTGCCCGGGAGGGCAATCAGCCCCAGCATTTT. Translating gives CAISAREGNQPQHF.

This clonotype appeared many times. The chain joins TRBV24-1 to TRBJ2-2, with D unresolved. The germline V gene has CDR1 KGHDR and CDR2 SFDVKD. Trimming removed 10 bases from V and 7 bases from J, with 15 bases in between. The length of the CDR3 is 13 residues. CDR3 sequence reads: CATQLWVHGELFF. The DNA for the CDR3 is TGTGCCACACAGCTTTGGGTGCACGGGGAGCTGTTTTTT.

The chain employs TRBV7-9 and TRBJ1-1; no reliable D call. CDR3 size: 14 residues. Germline V gene lookup returns CDR1 SEHNR and CDR2 FQNEAQ (reference sequence). The V end was cut by 3 bases, the J end by 1 base, with 9 bases between. CDR3 region: CASSFYDTNTEAFF. CDR3 DNA sequence: TGTGCCAGCAGCTTTTACGACACGAACACTGAAGCTTTCTTT.

The chain links TRBV11-2 to TRBJ1-5; a possible D gene is TRBD1 (6 bases). Per germline, CDR1 SGHAT and CDR2 FQNNGV. Trimming left V 1 base short and J 3 bases short, with 19 bases between. This CDR3 region has 18 residues. CDR3 sequence reads: CASSLARGHRDNNQPQHF. The CDR3, as DNA: TGTGCCAGCAGCTTAGCGCGAGGACACAGGGACAACAATCAGCCCCAGCATTTT.

The rearrangement uses TRBV19 and TRBJ2-6; D is unresolved. CDR3 size: 14 residues. V was pared by 6 bases and J by 0 bases, with 6 bases between. Germline V gene lookup returns CDR1 LNHDA and CDR2 SQIVND (reference sequence). CDR3 DNA sequence: TGTGCCAGTAGCGACCTCTCTGGGGCCAACGTCCTGACTTTC. This sequence encodes CASSDLSGANVLTF. Filled out from reference TRBV19 and TRBJ2-6, the complete variable domain reads DGGITQSPKYLFRKEGQNVTLSCEQNLNHDAMYWYRQDPGQGLRLIYYSQIVNDFQKGDIAEGYSVSREKKESFPLTVTSAQKNPTAFYLCASSDLSGANVLTFGAGSRLTVL.

This clonotype was seen at least ten times. The chain carries TRBV19 and TRBJ1-2; no clear D. The germline V and J ends were trimmed by 3 bases and 4 bases, with 18 bases remaining between them. This CDR3 has 16 residues. Per germline, CDR1 LNHDA and CDR2 SQIVND (reference sequence). Written as DNA, the CDR3 is TGTGCCAGTAGTATCTTGGGGTCCTCGAAAAGCTATGGCTACACCTTC. This sequence encodes CASSILGSSKSYGYTF.

Only a few counts were recorded for this clonotype. V usage is TRBV30 and J usage is TRBJ1-1; no clear D. V was trimmed by 2 bases and J by 2 bases, leaving 12 bases between them. From germline, CDR1 is GTSNPN and CDR2 SVGIG (reference sequence). This CDR3 spans 14 amino acids. For the CDR3, the DNA is TGTGCCTGGAGTTTTGGGCAGCTTAACACTGAAGCTTTCTTT. Its translation: CAWSFGQLNTEAFF.

Notes on this clonotype: A single base separates this from a much larger clone, so it may be a read error. This chain links TRBV7-8 with TRBJ1-3; D call uncertain. This CDR3 region has 16 residues. Germline-derived CDR1 and CDR2 are SGHVS and FQNEAQ. CDR3 residues: CASSFWAVNSRNTIYF. CDR3 nucleotide sequence: TGTGCCAGCAGCTTTTGGGCCGTAAACTCTAGAAACACCATATATTTT.

Notes on this clonotype: A read error may account for a junction end that differs from germline. The chain has TRBV15 and TRBJ2-5; 8 positions match TRBD1. Germline CDR1 is LNHNV and CDR2 is YYDKDF (reference sequence). The CDR3 has 14 amino acids. As DNA, the CDR3 is TGTGCCGCCAGCAGCTACGACAGGGGAAAGACCCAGTACTTC. Protein product: CAASSYDRGKTQYF.

This clonotype was seen at least ten times. The chain combines TRBV7-2 with TRBJ1-2; D gene unclear. The CDR3 is 13 residues long. Trimming took off 1 base at V and 4 bases at J, with 7 bases between the two ends. Germline lookup yields CDR1 SGHTA and CDR2 FQGNSA. The CDR3 sequence: CASSLELGYGYTF. For the CDR3, the DNA is TGTGCCAGCAGCTTAGAGTTAGGCTATGGCTACACCTTC.